These T cell receptor beta chains were read from a single sample in a study of T cell repertoires in aging, cancer and after chemotherapy. TCRdb reprocessed the multiplex PCR reads via MiXCR and lists one record per CDR3 protein. Of roughly 3,400 distinct CDR3 sequences in the sample, less than 35% were seen once. The sequencing input was blood. The receptors shown here come from a human donor with a solid tumor. The CDR3 runs from the conserved cysteine through the conserved F or W. Each record gives: J gene, D gene, V gene, clone size, CDR3 DNA, CDR3 protein. A D gene is named only where the DNA matches it firmly. Clone size, where shown, is once, few, many, or a class for clones that have expanded.

TRBJ1-5 - TRBV7-2 - TGTGCCAGCAGCTTAGGTTTCCAGCCCCAGCATTTT CASSLGFQPQHF
TRBJ2-1 TRBD2 TRBV7-9 - TGTGCCAGCAGCCCTCCGAGGTTAGCGGGAGAAGTATTCTTC CASSPPRLAGEVFF
TRBJ2-4 TRBD2 TRBV28 - TGTGCCAGCAAGTCCCGGGACTGGGGGGGTCGAATAGCCAAAAACATTCAGTACTTC CASKSRDWGGRIAKNIQYF
TRBJ2-7 TRBD2 TRBV5-4 - TGTGCCAGCAGCCAATCCGGAAATCTAGCGGGAGGGAGCGAGCAGTACTTC CASSQSGNLAGGSEQYF
TRBJ2-2 - TRBV11-1 medium-sized TGTGCCAGCACCCTCGACGGACAGACCACCGGGGAGCTGTTTTTT CASTLDGQTTGELFF
TRBJ2-7 TRBD2 TRBV7-2 - TGTGCCAGCAGCCTGCCGGGACTAGCCTACGAGCAGTACTTC CASSLPGLAYEQYF
TRBJ1-4 TRBD1 TRBV27 few TGTGCCAGCAGTTTCGTAAGGACAGGGGGCACTAATGAAAAACTGTTTTTT CASSFVRTGGTNEKLFF
TRBJ1-4 - TRBV30 medium-sized TGTGCCTGGAGTGGCAGGGCAACTAATGAAAAACTGTTTTTT CAWSGRATNEKLFF
TRBJ2-1 TRBD2 TRBV5-1 - TGCGCCAGCAGCCCTAGACTAGCGGTCTACAATGAGCAGTTCTTC CASSPRLAVYNEQFF
TRBJ1-5 - TRBV19 few TGTGCCAGTAGTAACCAGGGCCTCAATCAGCCCCAGCATTTT CASSNQGLNQPQHF
TRBJ1-3 - TRBV6-5 medium-sized TGTGCCAGCAGTAAACAGGGAGGGACGGGAAACACCATATATTTT CASSKQGGTGNTIYF
TRBJ1-1 - TRBV4-1 - TGCGCCAGCAGCCAAGTACCAGGTCGGGACCGCGCTTTCTTT CASSQVPGRDRAFF
TRBJ2-4 TRBD1 TRBV7-2 - TGTGCCAGTTCCGAGGGGGCCAGCATTCAGTACTTC CASSEGASIQYF
TRBJ2-7 - TRBV4-3 - TGCGCCAGCAGCCAAGAAGTCCGGGGGACCTACGAGCAGTACTTC CASSQEVRGTYEQYF
TRBJ2-1 - TRBV6-2/TRBV6-3 few TGTGCCAGCAGCTGGACAGGGAGGGGCGATGAGCAGTTCTTC CASSWTGRGDEQFF
TRBJ2-7 - TRBV7-2 few TGTGCCAGCAGCTCCCTAGAGACGTCGGGAGAGCAGTACTTC CASSSLETSGEQYF
TRBJ2-2 - TRBV30 few TGTGCCTGGAGTGTAGCGACAGAGGTAACCGGGGAGCTGTTTTTT CAWSVATEVTGELFF
TRBJ2-2 - TRBV7-9 - TGTGCCAGCAGGCATGCTTCCGGGACATCGAACACCGGGGAGCTGTTTTTT CASRHASGTSNTGELFF
TRBJ2-7 - TRBV18 - TGTGCCTCGGCCGGGGGCCCTTCCTACGAGCAGTACTTC CASAGGPSYEQYF
TRBJ2-7 TRBD2 TRBV7-3 - TGTGCCAGCAGCTTAAACGGGAGGGCCGAGCAGTACTTC CASSLNGRAEQYF
TRBJ2-2 - TRBV7-2 medium-sized TGTGCCAGCACCAAATCCCTGCCGAACACCGGGGAGCTGTTTTTT CASTKSLPNTGELFF
TRBJ1-1 - TRBV7-9 once TGTGCCAGCAGCTTAGTGGTAGGAAACACTGAAGCTTTCTTT CASSLVVGNTEAFF
TRBJ2-1 - TRBV4-2 once TGTGCCAGCAGCCAAGAAGCGAGCTCCTACAATGAGCAGTTCTTC CASSQEASSYNEQFF
TRBJ2-3 TRBD1 TRBV7-3 medium-sized TGTGCCAGCAGCACAGGGGGTCCAGATACGCAGTATTTT CASSTGGPDTQYF
TRBJ2-4 TRBD1 TRBV19 - TGTGCCAGTAGTGGCTGGGACAGTCCTTTAGCCAAAAACATTCAGTACTTC CASSGWDSPLAKNIQYF
TRBJ1-6 - TRBV7-3 few TGTGCCAGCAGCTTGTTAGGGGGAGGTTCACCCCTCCACTTT CASSLLGGGSPLHF
TRBJ1-1 - TRBV19 - TGTGCCAGTAGTGCCGACAGTTTGAACACTGAAGCTTTCTTT CASSADSLNTEAFF
TRBJ2-1 - TRBV20-1 - TGCAGTGCTAGAGGGGCTAGGTTGGACGATGAGCAGTTCTTC CSARGARLDDEQFF
TRBJ2-2 - TRBV6-2/TRBV6-3 - TGTGCCAGCAGCTACGGGAATACGAACACCGGGGAGCTGTTTTTT CASSYGNTNTGELFF
TRBJ1-1 - TRBV6-2/TRBV6-3 - TGTGCCAGCAGTGCGACAGAGAACACTAAAGCTTTCTTT CASSATENTKAFF
TRBJ1-1 - TRBV30 - TGTGCCTGGAGTTCTGGTGTTTCGGGGAACACTGAAGCTTTCTTT CAWSSGVSGNTEAFF
TRBJ1-2 TRBD1 TRBV24-1 - TGTGCCACCAGTGATTTGGACAGGGACTATGGCTACACCTTC CATSDLDRDYGYTF
TRBJ2-7 - TRBV29-1 large TGCAGCGTTTTGGTGGGATTCTACGAGCAGTACTTC CSVLVGFYEQYF
TRBJ2-3 - TRBV19 - TGTGCCAGTAGTATTTTCTCGAGCACAGATACGCAGTATTTT CASSIFSSTDTQYF
TRBJ2-7 TRBD1 TRBV27 medium-sized TGTGCCAGCCGACGTACAGGGGGTGCCTACGAGCAGTACTTC CASRRTGGAYEQYF
TRBJ1-2 TRBD1 TRBV6-6 few TGTGCCAGCAGTTACTCCCGACAGGGTGGGGGCTACACCTTC CASSYSRQGGGYTF
TRBJ2-5 - TRBV7-2 - TGTGCCAGCAGCCCCGGAGTCGTAACCAGCCAAGAGACCCAGTACTTC CASSPGVVTSQETQYF
TRBJ2-1 - TRBV18 - TGTGCCAGCTCACCCCCAGCCAGGGACAATGAGCAGTTCTTC CASSPPARDNEQFF
TRBJ2-3 - TRBV28 - TGTGCCAGCAGTTTGGGGGAGGCCGCAGATACGCAGTATTTT CASSLGEAADTQYF
TRBJ1-2 - TRBV6-2/TRBV6-3 - TGTGCCAGCAGCCCCCCAGGGGGCTACACCTTC CASSPPGGYTF
TRBJ2-1 TRBD2 TRBV27 - TGTGCCAGCAGTTCGAGCGGGGGGTTCTACAATGAGCAGTTCTTC CASSSSGGFYNEQFF
TRBJ2-1 - TRBV19 large TGTGCCAGTAGTACCATGGCCTTACCCAATGAGCAGTTCTTC CASSTMALPNEQFF
TRBJ2-3 - TRBV10-3 medium-sized TGTGCCATCAGTGAGGCAGGGGGCACAGATACGCAGTATTTT CAISEAGGTDTQYF
TRBJ2-7 TRBD2 TRBV20-1 - TGCAGTGCTAGAGATCTACTAGCGGGAAACTACGGGCAGTACTTC CSARDLLAGNYGQYF
TRBJ1-6 - TRBV19 - TGTGCCAGTAGTATAGGCGGGGTTCGGTCACCCCTCCACTTT CASSIGGVRSPLHF
TRBJ2-2 TRBD2 TRBV7-6 few TGTGCCAGCAGCTTAGCACTAGCGGGAGGGACCGGGGAGCTGTTTTTT CASSLALAGGTGELFF
TRBJ2-1 - TRBV28 - TGTGCCAGCAGTTGGGGTCAGGCTTACAATGAGCAGTTCTTC CASSWGQAYNEQFF
TRBJ1-1 TRBD1 TRBV9 once TGTGCCAGCAGCGTAGCAGGGGGCCGGAACACTGAAGCTTTCTTT CASSVAGGRNTEAFF